The clone carrying this T cell receptor beta chain was counted only a few times. Its antigen is as yet unknown. The sample comes from a study of T cells in Graves' hyperthyroidism and ophthalmopathy. Findings and caveats of the study: The majority of expanded thyroid clonotypes above 0.001 also appeared in blood.

Germline V gene data show CDR1 as SGHVS and CDR2 as FQNEAQ. The CDR3 totals 17 residues. V was shortened by 4 bases and J by 0 bases, with 18 bases between the two germline ends. Exclusions: uncontrolled infection, other autoimmune disease, pregnancy, lactation. TCR beta CDR3 region amplification was performed from RNA transcripts. TCR CDR3 regions were first amplified by RT-PCR with HTBI primers. TCRdb reprocessed the multiplex PCR reads with MiXCR, giving one entry per CDR3 protein. Among around 720,000 distinct CDR3 sequences listed, 35% were seen once. Sequencing was performed on blood. The clonotype originates from a woman aged 40 to 50 with Graves' hyperthyroidism. The rearrangement joins TRBV7-8 to TRBJ1-2, with a weak D call TRBD1 (6 bases). The CDR3 is CASSSPGGGISNYGYTF. The CDR3 DNA is TGTGCCAGCAGCTCCCCGGGGGGGGGCATTTCTAACTATGGCTACACCTTC. Filled out from reference TRBV7-8 and TRBJ1-2, the complete variable domain reads GAGVSQSPRYKVAKRGQDVALRCDPISGHVSLFWYQQALGQGPEFLTYFQNEAQLDKSGLPSDRFFAERPEGSVSTLKIQRTQQEDSAVYLCASSSPGGGISNYGYTFGSGTRLTVV.